One sample yielded the 7 T cell receptor beta chains listed below, sequenced in a study of beta chain features in type 1 diabetes. Study-wide results and caveats: Among all four CD4+ subsets, Type 1 diabetes patients had TCRB CDR3s that were moderately but significantly shorter.

TCRB transcripts that were expressed got sequenced, as all of the isolated RNA had been reverse transcribed. TCRdb keeps only in-frame clones here, not all; method: immunoSEQ multiplex PCR. The table lists around 690,000 clones, 9.5% to 15% of them singletons. Their target antigens are unknown. Source material: naive CD4+ T cells from blood. Receptors originate from a young man with type 1 diabetes.

The chain combines TRBV11-2 with TRBJ2-7, with D uncertain. Trimming removed 0 bases from V and 3 bases from J, with 12 bases in between. Germline V gene lookup returns CDR1 SGHAT and CDR2 FQNNGV. The CDR3 has 15 residues. CDR3 in DNA: TGTGCCAGCAGCTTAGATAGGAATCGCTTCTACGAGCAGTACTTC. Translated: CASSLDRNRFYEQYF.

This clone occurred a few times. This rearrangement joins TRBV5-4 to TRBJ2-1, with 7 bases identical to TRBD2. Trimming removed 0 bases from V and 4 bases from J; junction bases left unmatched: 7. CDR3 length: 16 residues. The V gene's germline CDR1 is SGHNT and CDR2 YYREEE (reference sequence). CDR3 loop: CASSLGSAGSYNEQFF. The DNA for the CDR3 is TGTGCCAGCAGCTTGGGATCAGCGGGGTCTTACAATGAGCAGTTCTTC.

V usage is TRBV6-5 and J usage is TRBJ1-2, with 7 bases aligning to TRBD1. CDR3 length equals 15 residues. CDR1 and CDR2 (germline): MNHEY, SVGAGI. J was trimmed by 4 bases and V by 6 bases; bases with no gene match: 11. CDR3 in amino acids: CASRLGQRNPYGYTF. The CDR3 DNA reads as TGTGCCAGCAGACTGGGACAGAGAAACCCCTATGGCTACACCTTC.

This clone was counted a few times. CDR3 residues: CASSTVGQGSTEAFF. In DNA, the CDR3 is TGCGCCAGCAGCACTGTGGGGCAGGGGAGCACTGAAGCTTTCTTT. The chain employs TRBV5-1 and TRBJ1-1; possibly TRBD1 for D (6 bases). With 4 bases removed from V and 4 bases from J, the gap between germline ends came to 17 bases. The germline V gene has CDR1 SGHRS and CDR2 YFSETQ. The CDR3 has 15 residues. Based on the CDR3 plus reference TRBV5-1 and TRBJ1-1, the full variable domain is KAGVTQTPRYLIKTRGQQVTLSCSPISGHRSVSWYQQTPGQGLQFLFEYFSETQRNKGNFPGRFSGRQFSNSRSEMNVSTLELGDSALYLCASSTVGQGSTEAFFGQGTRLTVV.

Of note for this clone: Other DNA sequences of this sample code for an identical CDR3. The chain employs TRBV9 and TRBJ2-7; D might be TRBD1 or TRBD2, each matching 6 bases. There are 14 residues in the CDR3. CDR1 is SGDLS and CDR2 is YYNGEE in the germline V gene. The V and J ends lost 2 bases and 0 bases respectively, with 9 bases between them. As DNA, the CDR3 is TGTGCCAGCAGCGTGGGGGGCAGCTCCTACGAGCAGTACTTC. Translation gives CASSVGGSSYEQYF.

As for this clone: The same CDR3 is also encoded by other DNA sequences in this sample. This chain uses TRBV7-9 with TRBJ1-2; D perhaps matches TRBD1 (5 bases). The V and J ends lost 5 bases and 3 bases respectively, with 10 bases between them. Per the germline V gene, CDR1 is SEHNR and CDR2 is FQNEAQ (reference sequence). The CDR3 runs to 13 residues. Here the CDR3 reads CASSPGTDYGYTF. CDR3 bases: TGTGCCAGCAGCCCCGGGACCGACTATGGCTACACCTTC.

The V call is TRBV18, the J call TRBJ2-6; no definite D call. V lost 2 bases, J lost 0 bases, and 5 bases lay in between. The germline V gene encodes CDR1 KGHSH and CDR2 LQKENI. This CDR3 region has 15 residues. The CDR3 here is CASSPGRSGANVLTF. CDR3 DNA: TGTGCCAGCTCACCAGGGCGCTCTGGGGCCAACGTCCTGACTTTC.